This T cell receptor (beta chain) was obtained from a study of post-analysis software for immune sequencing data. Findings of the study overall: About 5 TRBV segments (TRBV5-6, TRBV5-1 and TRBV20-1 among them) occurred more frequently in patients than in controls.

Presence of unique molecular identifiers characterized the TCR beta cDNA libraries. TCRdb re-derived calls from the PCR reads in MiXCR, one entry per CDR3 protein. The profile shows over 700,000 distinct CDR3 sequences, 30% of them singletons. Remarks on this clonotype: Its antigen is unidentified.

The CDR3 is 14 amino acids. Germline V gene data show CDR1 as LGHDT and CDR2 as YNNKEL (reference sequence). J lost 6 bases, V lost 4 bases, and 3 bases had no gene match. The V gene is TRBV3-1, the J gene TRBJ2-1, with TRBD2 matching over 10 bases. Sequenced material: blood. The receptor's source is a girl aged 10 to 17 with multiple sclerosis. The CDR3 DNA reads as TGTGCCAGCAGCCGGACTAGCGGTCCCAATGAGCAGTTCTTC. This translates into CASSRTSGPNEQFF.